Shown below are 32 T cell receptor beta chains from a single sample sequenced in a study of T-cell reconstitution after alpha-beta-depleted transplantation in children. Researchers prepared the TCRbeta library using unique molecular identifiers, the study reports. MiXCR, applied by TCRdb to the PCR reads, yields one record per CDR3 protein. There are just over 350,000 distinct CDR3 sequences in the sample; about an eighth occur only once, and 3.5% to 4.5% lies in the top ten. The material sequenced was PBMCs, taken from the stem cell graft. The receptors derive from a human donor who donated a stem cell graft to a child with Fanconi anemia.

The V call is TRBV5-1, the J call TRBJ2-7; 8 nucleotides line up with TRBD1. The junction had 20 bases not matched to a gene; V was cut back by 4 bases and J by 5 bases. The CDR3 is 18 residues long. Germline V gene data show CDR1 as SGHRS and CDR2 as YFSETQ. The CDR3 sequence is CASSLEPQGQGSGDEQYF. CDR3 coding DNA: TGCGCCAGCAGCCTGGAACCCCAAGGACAGGGTAGTGGCGACGAGCAGTACTTC.

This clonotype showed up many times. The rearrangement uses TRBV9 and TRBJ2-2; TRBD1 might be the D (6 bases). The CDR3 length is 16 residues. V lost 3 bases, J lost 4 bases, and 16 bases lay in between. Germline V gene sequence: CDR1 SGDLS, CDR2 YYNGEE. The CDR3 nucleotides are TGTGCCAGCAGCGGTCCACAGGGAAGTGCCACCGGGGAGCTGTTTTTT. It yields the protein CASSGPQGSATGELFF.

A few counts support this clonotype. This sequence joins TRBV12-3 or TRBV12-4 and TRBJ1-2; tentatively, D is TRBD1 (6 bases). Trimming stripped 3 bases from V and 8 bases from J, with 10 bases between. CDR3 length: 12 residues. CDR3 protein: CASSFLGGGYTF. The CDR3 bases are TGTGCCAGCAGTTTTCTGGGGGGCGGCTACACCTTC.

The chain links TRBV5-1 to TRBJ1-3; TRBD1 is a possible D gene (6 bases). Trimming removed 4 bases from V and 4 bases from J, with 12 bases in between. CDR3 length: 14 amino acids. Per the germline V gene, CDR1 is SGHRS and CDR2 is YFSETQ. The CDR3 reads CASSDRPDGNTIYF. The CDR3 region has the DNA TGCGCCAGCAGCGACAGGCCCGACGGAAACACCATATATTTT.

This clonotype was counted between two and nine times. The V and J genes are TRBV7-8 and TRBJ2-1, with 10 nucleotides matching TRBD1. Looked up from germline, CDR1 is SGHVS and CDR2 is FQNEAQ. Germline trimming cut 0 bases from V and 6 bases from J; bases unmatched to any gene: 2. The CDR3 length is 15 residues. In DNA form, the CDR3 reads TGTGCCAGCAGCTTAGCTGGGACAGGGGCCAATGAGCAGTTCTTC. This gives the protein CASSLAGTGANEQFF. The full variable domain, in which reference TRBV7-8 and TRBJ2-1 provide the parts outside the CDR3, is GAGVSQSPRYKVAKRGQDVALRCDPISGHVSLFWYQQALGQGPEFLTYFQNEAQLDKSGLPSDRFFAERPEGSVSTLKIQRTQQEDSAVYLCASSLAGTGANEQFFGPGTRLTVL.

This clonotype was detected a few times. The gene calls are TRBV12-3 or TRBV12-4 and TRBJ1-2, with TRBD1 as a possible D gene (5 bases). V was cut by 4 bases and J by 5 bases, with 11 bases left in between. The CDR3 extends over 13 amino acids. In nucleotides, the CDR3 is TGTGCCAGCAGTTCCGGGGCCTTATATGGCTACACCTTC. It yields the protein CASSSGALYGYTF.

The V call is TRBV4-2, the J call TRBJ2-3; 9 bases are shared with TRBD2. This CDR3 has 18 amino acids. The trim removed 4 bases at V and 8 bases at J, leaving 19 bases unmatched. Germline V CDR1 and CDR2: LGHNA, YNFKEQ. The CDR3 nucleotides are TGTGCCAGCAGCCCCGATCGTCCGGCTAGCGGGGCGGGCGGTACGCAGTATTTT. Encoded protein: CASSPDRPASGAGGTQYF.

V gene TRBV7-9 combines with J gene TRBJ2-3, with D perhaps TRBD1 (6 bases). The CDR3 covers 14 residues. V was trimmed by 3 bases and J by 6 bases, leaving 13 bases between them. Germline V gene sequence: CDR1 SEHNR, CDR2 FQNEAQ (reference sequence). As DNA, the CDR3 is TGTGCCAGCAGCTTGGGGGCCGGGTGGGATACGCAGTATTTT. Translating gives CASSLGAGWDTQYF.

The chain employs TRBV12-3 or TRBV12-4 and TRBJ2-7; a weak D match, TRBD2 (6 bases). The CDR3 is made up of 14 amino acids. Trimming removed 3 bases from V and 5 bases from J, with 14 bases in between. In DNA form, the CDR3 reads TGTGCCAGCAGTTTGGTCAGAACGGGAGACGAGCAGTACTTC. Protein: CASSLVRTGDEQYF.

The CDR3 sequence is CASSLNLGREKLFF. Here the CDR3 DNA reads TGTGCCAGCAGTTTAAATCTGGGGAGGGAAAAACTGTTTTTT. The J gene is TRBJ1-4, the V gene TRBV12-3 or TRBV12-4; D remains unclear. V lost 2 bases, J lost 8 bases, and 12 bases lay in between. This CDR3 has 14 residues.

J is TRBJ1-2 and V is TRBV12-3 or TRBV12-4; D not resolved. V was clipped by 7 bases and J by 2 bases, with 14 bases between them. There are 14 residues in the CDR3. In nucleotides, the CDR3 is TGTGCCAGCACCGTCGGCACGGCGAACTATGGCTACACCTTC. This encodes CASTVGTANYGYTF.

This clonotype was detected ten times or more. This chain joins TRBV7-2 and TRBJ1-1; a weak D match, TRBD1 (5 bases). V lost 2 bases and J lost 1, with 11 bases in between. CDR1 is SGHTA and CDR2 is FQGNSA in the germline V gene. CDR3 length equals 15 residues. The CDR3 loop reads CASSLMEQANTEAFF. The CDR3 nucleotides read TGTGCCAGCAGCTTAATGGAACAGGCGAACACTGAAGCTTTCTTT.

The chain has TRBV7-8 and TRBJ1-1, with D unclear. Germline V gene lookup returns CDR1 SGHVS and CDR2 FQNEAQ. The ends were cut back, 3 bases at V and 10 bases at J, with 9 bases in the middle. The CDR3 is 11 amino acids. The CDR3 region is CASSFGYGAFF. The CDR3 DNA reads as TGTGCCAGCAGCTTCGGGTATGGAGCTTTCTTT.

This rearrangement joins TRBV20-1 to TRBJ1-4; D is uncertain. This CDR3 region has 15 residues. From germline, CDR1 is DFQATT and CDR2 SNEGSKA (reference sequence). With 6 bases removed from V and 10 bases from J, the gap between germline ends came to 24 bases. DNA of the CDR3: TGCAGTGCCTTCCAGAGGCCGGGCTCGACGGGAAAACTGTTTTTT. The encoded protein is CSAFQRPGSTGKLFF.

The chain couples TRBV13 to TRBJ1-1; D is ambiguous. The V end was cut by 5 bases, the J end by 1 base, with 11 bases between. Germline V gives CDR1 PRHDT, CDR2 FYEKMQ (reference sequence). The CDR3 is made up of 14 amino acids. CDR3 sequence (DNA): TGTGCCAGCAGCCGACGGATGCGGAACACTGAAGCTTTCTTT. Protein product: CASSRRMRNTEAFF.

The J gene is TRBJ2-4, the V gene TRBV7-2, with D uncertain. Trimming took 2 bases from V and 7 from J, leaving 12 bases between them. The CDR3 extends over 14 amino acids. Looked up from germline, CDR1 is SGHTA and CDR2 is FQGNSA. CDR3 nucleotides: TGTGCCAGCAGCTTACAGCCCGAGGTGAACATTCAGTACTTC. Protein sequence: CASSLQPEVNIQYF.

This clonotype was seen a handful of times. CDR3 protein: CSVEGGPGWETQYF. The DNA for the CDR3 is TGCAGCGTTGAAGGGGGACCCGGGTGGGAGACCCAGTACTTC. The chain has TRBV29-1 and TRBJ2-5; D is tentatively TRBD1 or TRBD2 (5 bases each). Germline assignment: CDR1 SQVTM and CDR2 ANQGSEA. V lost 1 base and J 5 bases, leaving 14 bases between the germline ends. The CDR3 extends over 14 amino acids.

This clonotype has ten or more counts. Here the CDR3 reads CASSLGGASYEQYF. The CDR3, as DNA: TGTGCCAGCAGCTTAGGCGGGGCCTCCTACGAGCAGTACTTC. The chain couples TRBV7-2 to TRBJ2-7, with TRBD2 as a possible D gene (6 bases). Trimming removed 1 base at V and 0 bases at J, with 7 bases between. This CDR3 has 14 amino acids. Per germline, CDR1 SGHTA and CDR2 FQGNSA. Looking up the rest from reference TRBV7-2 and TRBJ2-7 gives the full variable domain: GAGVSQSPSNKVTEKGKDVELRCDPISGHTALYWYRQSLGQGLEFLIYFQGNSAPDKSGLPSDRFSAERTGGSVSTLTIQRTQQEDSAVYLCASSLGGASYEQYFGPGTRLTVT.

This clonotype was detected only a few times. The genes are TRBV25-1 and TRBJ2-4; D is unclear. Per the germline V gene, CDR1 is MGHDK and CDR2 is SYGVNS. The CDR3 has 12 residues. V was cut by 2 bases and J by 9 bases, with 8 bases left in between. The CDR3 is CASSERTGIQYF. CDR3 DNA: TGTGCCAGCAGTGAACGGACGGGCATTCAGTACTTC.

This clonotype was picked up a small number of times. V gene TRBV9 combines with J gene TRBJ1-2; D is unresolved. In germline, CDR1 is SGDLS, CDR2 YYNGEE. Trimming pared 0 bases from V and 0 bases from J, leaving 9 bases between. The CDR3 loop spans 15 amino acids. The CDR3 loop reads CASSVGGGTNYGYTF. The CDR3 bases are TGTGCCAGCAGCGTAGGTGGAGGAACTAACTATGGCTACACCTTC. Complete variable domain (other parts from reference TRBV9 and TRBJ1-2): DSGVTQTPKHLITATGQRVTLRCSPRSGDLSVYWYQQSLDQGLQFLIQYYNGEERAKGNILERFSAQQFPDLHSELNLSSLELGDSALYFCASSVGGGTNYGYTFGSGTRLTVV.

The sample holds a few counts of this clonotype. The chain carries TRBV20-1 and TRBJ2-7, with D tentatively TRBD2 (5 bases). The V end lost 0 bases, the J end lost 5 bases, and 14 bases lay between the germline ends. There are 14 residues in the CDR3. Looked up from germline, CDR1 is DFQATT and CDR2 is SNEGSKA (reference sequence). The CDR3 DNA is TGCAGTGCTAGAGATCCTTCGGGGATGGACGAGCAGTACGTC. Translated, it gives CSARDPSGMDEQYV.

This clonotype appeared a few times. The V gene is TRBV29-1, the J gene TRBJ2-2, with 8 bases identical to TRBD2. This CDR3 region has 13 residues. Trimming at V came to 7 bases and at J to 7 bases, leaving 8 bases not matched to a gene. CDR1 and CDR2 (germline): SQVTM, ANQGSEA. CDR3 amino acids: CSAGVAGSGELFF. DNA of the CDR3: TGCAGCGCCGGAGTAGCGGGGAGCGGGGAGCTGTTTTTT.

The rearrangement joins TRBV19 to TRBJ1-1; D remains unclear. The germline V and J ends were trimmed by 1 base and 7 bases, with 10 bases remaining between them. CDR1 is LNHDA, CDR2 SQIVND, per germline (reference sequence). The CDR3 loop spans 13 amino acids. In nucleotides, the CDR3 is TGTGCCAGTAGTATAGTTGCTTTCAATGAAGCTTTCTTT. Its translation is CASSIVAFNEAFF.

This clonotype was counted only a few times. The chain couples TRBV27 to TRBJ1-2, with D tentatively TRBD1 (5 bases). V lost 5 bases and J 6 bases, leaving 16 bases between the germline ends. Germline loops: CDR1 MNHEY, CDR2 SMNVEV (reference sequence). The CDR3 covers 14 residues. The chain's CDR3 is CASSPRRGEDGYTF. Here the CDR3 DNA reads TGTGCCAGCAGTCCGCGAAGAGGGGAGGATGGCTACACCTTC.

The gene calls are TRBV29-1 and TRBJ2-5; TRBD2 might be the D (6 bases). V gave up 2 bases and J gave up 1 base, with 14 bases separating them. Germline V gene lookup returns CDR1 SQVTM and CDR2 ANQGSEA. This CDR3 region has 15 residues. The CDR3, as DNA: TGCAGCGTTGAAAGGCCCCGGGGAGGCCAAGAGACCCAGTACTTC. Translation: CSVERPRGGQETQYF.

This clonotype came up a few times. The CDR3 nucleotides read TGCGCCAGCAGCCCTATTACAGGGGTAGATACGCAGTATTTT. It is translated as CASSPITGVDTQYF. The V gene is TRBV4-3, the J gene TRBJ2-3; 7 nucleotides align to TRBD1. J gave up 5 bases and V 4 bases, and 6 bases lay outside the gene matches. This CDR3 contains 14 residues. Germline-derived CDR1 and CDR2 are LGHNA and YSLEER.

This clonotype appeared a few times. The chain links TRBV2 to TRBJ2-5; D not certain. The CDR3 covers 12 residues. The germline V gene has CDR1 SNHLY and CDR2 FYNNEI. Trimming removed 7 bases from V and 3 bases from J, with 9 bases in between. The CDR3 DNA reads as TGTGCCAGCATTAAGGACGAAGAGACCCAGTACTTC. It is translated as CASIKDEETQYF.

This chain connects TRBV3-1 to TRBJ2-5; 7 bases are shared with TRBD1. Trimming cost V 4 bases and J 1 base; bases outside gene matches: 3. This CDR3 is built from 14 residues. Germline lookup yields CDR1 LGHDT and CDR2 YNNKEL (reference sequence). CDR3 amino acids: CASSRQGIQETQYF. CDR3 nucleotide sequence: TGTGCCAGCAGCCGACAGGGAATCCAAGAGACCCAGTACTTC.

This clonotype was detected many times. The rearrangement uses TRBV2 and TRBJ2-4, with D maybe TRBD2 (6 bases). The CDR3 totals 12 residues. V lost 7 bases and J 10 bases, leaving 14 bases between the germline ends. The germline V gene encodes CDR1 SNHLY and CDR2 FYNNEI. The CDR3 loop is CASTREERIQYF. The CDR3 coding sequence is TGTGCCAGCACCAGGGAGGAGAGAATTCAGTACTTC.

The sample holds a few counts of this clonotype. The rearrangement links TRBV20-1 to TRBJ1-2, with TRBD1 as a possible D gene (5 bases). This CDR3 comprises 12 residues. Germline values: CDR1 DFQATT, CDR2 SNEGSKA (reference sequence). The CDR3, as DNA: TGCAAGGCAGCGGGACCCCTCCGTGGCTACACCTTC. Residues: CKAAGPLRGYTF.

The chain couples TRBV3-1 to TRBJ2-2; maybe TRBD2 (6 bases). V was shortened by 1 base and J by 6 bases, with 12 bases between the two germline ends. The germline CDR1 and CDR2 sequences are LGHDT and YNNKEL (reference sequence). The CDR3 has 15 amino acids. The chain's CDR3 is CASSQGTPGAGELFF. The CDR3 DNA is TGTGCCAGCAGCCAAGGCACCCCGGGGGCCGGGGAGCTGTTTTTT.

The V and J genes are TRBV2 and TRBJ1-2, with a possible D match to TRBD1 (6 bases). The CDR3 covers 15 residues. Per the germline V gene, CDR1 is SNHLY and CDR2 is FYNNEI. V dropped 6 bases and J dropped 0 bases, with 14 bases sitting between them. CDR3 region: CASRVTGSANYGYTF. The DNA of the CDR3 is TGTGCCAGCAGGGTGACAGGATCCGCTAACTATGGCTACACCTTC.